This T cell receptor beta chain was captured by sequencing in a study of shared clonotypes between healthy human individuals. Running of the assay took place at deep level. TCRdb keeps only in-frame clones here, not all; method: immunoSEQ multiplex PCR. Here the sample spans over 2 million clones, over 85% being singletons. About this clone: What it binds is not known.

Findings and limits, study-wide: Among donors, clonotype sharing was expected to be affected by sequencing depth. Clonotypes which were not shared had lower generation probabilities than clonotypes that all four donors shared. Since donors were few, the genetic and exposure-history diversity represented was limited.

V gave up 3 bases and J gave up 13 bases, with 14 bases separating them. Germline V CDR1 and CDR2: SGHNT, YYREEE (reference sequence). The CDR3 sequence is 12 residues long. Material for sequencing was naive CD4+ T cells sorted from blood. Subset given: CD45RA+ positively selected. This chain connects TRBV5-4 to TRBJ2-1; D remains ambiguous. This TCR was sampled from a man between 18 and 29 years old in good health. CDR3 sequence reads: CASSSPGSIQFF. For the CDR3, the DNA is TGTGCCAGCAGCTCCCCAGGTAGCATTCAGTTCTTC.